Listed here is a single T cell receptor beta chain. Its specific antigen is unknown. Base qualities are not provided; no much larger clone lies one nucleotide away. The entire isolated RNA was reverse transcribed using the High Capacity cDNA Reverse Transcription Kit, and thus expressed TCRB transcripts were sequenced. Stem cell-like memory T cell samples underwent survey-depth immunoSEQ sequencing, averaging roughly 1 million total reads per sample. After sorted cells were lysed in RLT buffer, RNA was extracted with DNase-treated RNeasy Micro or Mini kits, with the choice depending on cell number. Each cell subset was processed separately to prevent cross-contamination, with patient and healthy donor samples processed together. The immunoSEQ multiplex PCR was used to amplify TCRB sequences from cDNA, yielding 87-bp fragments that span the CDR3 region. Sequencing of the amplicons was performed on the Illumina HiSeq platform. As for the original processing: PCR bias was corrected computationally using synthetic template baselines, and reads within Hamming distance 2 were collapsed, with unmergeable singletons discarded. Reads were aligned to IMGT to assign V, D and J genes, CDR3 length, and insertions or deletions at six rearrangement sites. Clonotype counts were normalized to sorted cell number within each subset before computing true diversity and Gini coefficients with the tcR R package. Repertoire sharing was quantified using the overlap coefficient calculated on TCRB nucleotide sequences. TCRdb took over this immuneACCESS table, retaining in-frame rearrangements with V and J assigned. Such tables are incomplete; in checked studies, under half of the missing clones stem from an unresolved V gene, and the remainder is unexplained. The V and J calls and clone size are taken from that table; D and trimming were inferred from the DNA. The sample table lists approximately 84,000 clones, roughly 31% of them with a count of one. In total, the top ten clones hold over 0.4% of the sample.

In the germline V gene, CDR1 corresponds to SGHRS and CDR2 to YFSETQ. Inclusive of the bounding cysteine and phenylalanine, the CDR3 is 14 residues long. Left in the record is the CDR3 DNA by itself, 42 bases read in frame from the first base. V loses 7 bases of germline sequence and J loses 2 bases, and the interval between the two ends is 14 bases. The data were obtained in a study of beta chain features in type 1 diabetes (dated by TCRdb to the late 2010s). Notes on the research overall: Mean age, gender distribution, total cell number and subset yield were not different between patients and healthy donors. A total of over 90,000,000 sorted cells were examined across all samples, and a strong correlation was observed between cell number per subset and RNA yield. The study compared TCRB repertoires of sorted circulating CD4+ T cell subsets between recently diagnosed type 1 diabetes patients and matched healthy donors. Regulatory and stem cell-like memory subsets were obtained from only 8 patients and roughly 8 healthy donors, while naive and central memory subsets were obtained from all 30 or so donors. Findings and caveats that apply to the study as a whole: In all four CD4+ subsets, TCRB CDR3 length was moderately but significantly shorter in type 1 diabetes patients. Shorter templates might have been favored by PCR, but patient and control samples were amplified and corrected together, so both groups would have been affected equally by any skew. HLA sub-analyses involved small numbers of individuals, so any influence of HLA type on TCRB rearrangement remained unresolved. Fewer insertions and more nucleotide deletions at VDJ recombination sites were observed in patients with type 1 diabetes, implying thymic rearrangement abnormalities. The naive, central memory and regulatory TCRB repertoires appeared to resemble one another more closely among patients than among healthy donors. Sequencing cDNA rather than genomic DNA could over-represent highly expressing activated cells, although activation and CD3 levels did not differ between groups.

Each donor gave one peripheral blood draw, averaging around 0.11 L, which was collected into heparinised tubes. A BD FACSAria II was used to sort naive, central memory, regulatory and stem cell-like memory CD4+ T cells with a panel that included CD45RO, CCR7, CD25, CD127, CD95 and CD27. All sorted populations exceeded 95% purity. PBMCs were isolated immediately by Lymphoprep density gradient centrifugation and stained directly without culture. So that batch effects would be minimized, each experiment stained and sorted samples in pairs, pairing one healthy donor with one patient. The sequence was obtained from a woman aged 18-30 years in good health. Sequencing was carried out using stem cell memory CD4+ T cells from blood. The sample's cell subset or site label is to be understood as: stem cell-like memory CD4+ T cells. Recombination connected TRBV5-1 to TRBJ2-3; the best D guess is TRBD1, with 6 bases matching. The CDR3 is CASGAGAPTDTQYF. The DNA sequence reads TGCGCCAGCGGGGCAGGGGCCCCCACAGATACGCAGTATTTT.